These T cell receptor beta chains were read from a single sample in a study of cytomegalovirus exposure and HLA in healthy donors. The method was immunoSEQ multiplex PCR; TCRdb's version includes in-frame clones alone and lacks a portion of them. Its table lists about 78,000 clones. The sequenced sample was PBMCs. These receptors all stem from a female donor in good health and CMV-seropositive. The CDR3 runs from the conserved cysteine through the conserved F or W. A D gene is named only where the DNA matches it firmly. A clone size is listed for some rows: how often the clone was seen (once, few, many), or a class if it is expanded.

D gene	V gene	clone size	J gene	CDR3 DNA	CDR3 protein
TRBD1	TRBV5-4	-	TRBJ2-3	TGTGCCAGCAGCGCTGGGGACAGGGTCACAGATACGCAGTATTTT	CASSAGDRVTDTQYF
TRBD1	TRBV5-6	-	TRBJ2-5	TGTGCCAGCAGCTCCCGGACAGGATCGTACCAAGAGACCCAGTACTTC	CASSSRTGSYQETQYF
-	TRBV30	-	TRBJ1-5	TGTGCCTGGAGGGAGACAGGATATAGCAATCAGCCCCAGCATTTT	CAWRETGYSNQPQHF
-	TRBV5-1	-	TRBJ2-1	TGCGCCAGCAGCTCCTTGGGGGGCGGGGGGCAGTTCTTC	CASSSLGGGGQFF
-	TRBV28	-	TRBJ1-1	TGTGCCAGCAGTTTAGAACAGAACACTGAAGCTTTCTTT	CASSLEQNTEAFF
-	TRBV10-3	-	TRBJ2-7	TGTGCCACCCTAGAGGGCTACGAGCAGTACTTC	CATLEGYEQYF
-	TRBV7-9	-	TRBJ1-4	TGTGCCAGCAGCTCACCATTGGGGGGATATAGTGAAAAACTGTTTTTT	CASSSPLGGYSEKLFF
TRBD2	TRBV19	-	TRBJ2-3	TGTGCCAGTAGTTTACTAGCGGCTCGCACAGATACGCAGTATTTT	CASSLLAARTDTQYF
TRBD1	TRBV29-1	-	TRBJ2-7	TGCAGCGTTGCCCGGGGTTGGGGACAGGGATCCTACGAGCAGTACTTC	CSVARGWGQGSYEQYF
-	TRBV19	-	TRBJ1-5	TGTGCCAGTAGTATAGGGGCCTTCAATCAGCCCCAGCATTTT	CASSIGAFNQPQHF
-	TRBV25-1	-	TRBJ1-3	TGTGCCAGCAGTGAGATGGGCAGGGACTCTGGAAACACCATATATTTT	CASSEMGRDSGNTIYF
-	TRBV7-8	-	TRBJ1-5	TGTGCCAGCAGCGCCAACAGTTTTAGCAATCAGCCCCAGCATTTT	CASSANSFSNQPQHF
-	TRBV11-2	-	TRBJ2-1	TGTGCCAGCAGCTTAGAGGCCGGGATTTACAATGAGCAGTTCTTC	CASSLEAGIYNEQFF
TRBD1	TRBV9	-	TRBJ1-3	TGTGCCAGCAGCCGGGGGTGGGACAGTGGAAACACCATATATTTT	CASSRGWDSGNTIYF
TRBD2	TRBV7-2	-	TRBJ2-3	TGTGCCAGCAGCCGGGACTACTACACAGATACGCAGTATTTT	CASSRDYYTDTQYF
-	TRBV29-1	-	TRBJ1-1	TGCAGCGTCAACCGGGACTCAGCGAACACTGAAGCTTTCTTT	CSVNRDSANTEAFF
-	TRBV7-2	-	TRBJ2-1	TGTGCCAGCAGCTTGTCGTCCCAGGAGCAGTTCTTC	CASSLSSQEQFF
-	TRBV27	-	TRBJ2-2	TGTGCCAGCAAACTCTCGGGTAGCGGATACACCGGGGAGCTGTTTTTT	CASKLSGSGYTGELFF
TRBD1	TRBV11-2	-	TRBJ1-6	TGTGCCAGCAGCTTTTTAAGGGGGCAGGGTTCACCCCTCCACTTT	CASSFLRGQGSPLHF
TRBD1	TRBV7-2	-	TRBJ2-7	TGTGCCAGCAGCCTCGGGACAGGCTATTTGGAGCAGTACTTC	CASSLGTGYLEQYF
TRBD1	TRBV13	-	TRBJ1-2	TGTGCCAGCAGCGCCCGACAGGGAACGGGGTATGGCTACACCTTC	CASSARQGTGYGYTF
-	TRBV19	-	TRBJ1-5	TGTGCCAGTAGTATGGGGGGGGGATACGGGCCCCAGCATTTT	CASSMGGGYGPQHF
TRBD2	TRBV6-5	-	TRBJ2-1	TGTGCCAGCAGTTACTCTGGGACTAGCGGGTACAATGAGCAGTTCTTC	CASSYSGTSGYNEQFF
-	TRBV30	-	TRBJ2-7	TGTGCCTGGAGTCCGGGGGTGAGGAACGAGCAGTACTTC	CAWSPGVRNEQYF
-	TRBV25-1	-	TRBJ1-2	TGTGCCAGCAGTGAAGCAGTTAACTATGGCTACACCTTC	CASSEAVNYGYTF
-	TRBV7-9	-	TRBJ2-7	TGTGCCAGCAGCAGGGGATCCTACGAGCAGTACTTC	CASSRGSYEQYF
-	TRBV6-5	-	TRBJ1-1	TGTGCCAGCAGTTACTCTCCTTTACTGCGGGACACTGAAGCTTTCTTT	CASSYSPLLRDTEAFF
-	TRBV30	-	TRBJ2-6	TGTGCCTGGACAGACGGAGGCTCTGGGGCCAACGTCCTGACTTTC	CAWTDGGSGANVLTF
-	TRBV9	-	TRBJ2-7	TGTGCCAGCAGCTTCGGAGACTCACTGGGTTCGGGGGAGCAGTACTTC	CASSFGDSLGSGEQYF
TRBD1	TRBV5-4	-	TRBJ1-2	TGTGCCAGCAGCCGGGACAGGGGTTCTGTTGGCTACACCTTC	CASSRDRGSVGYTF
-	TRBV7-6	-	TRBJ2-1	TGTGCCAGCAGCTTAAAGGCTAGCGTTAACAATGAGCAGTTCTTC	CASSLKASVNNEQFF
-	TRBV4-3	-	TRBJ2-5	TGCGCCAGCAGCCGGGACTTAGACGGTGAGACCCAGTACTTC	CASSRDLDGETQYF
-	TRBV29-1	-	TRBJ2-1	TGCAGCGTTGAGGATTTTCCAGGGGAATCCTACAATGAGCAGTTCTTC	CSVEDFPGESYNEQFF
-	TRBV18	-	TRBJ1-1	TGTGCCAGCTCACCTCAGGGTCTAGGAGCTTTCTTT	CASSPQGLGAFF
TRBD1	TRBV19	medium-sized	TRBJ2-1	TGTGCCAGTAGTAGACAGGGCGACACCAATGAGCAGTTCTTC	CASSRQGDTNEQFF
-	TRBV27	-	TRBJ1-2	TGTGCCAGCAGTCCCTCAGGACAGACTGCCTATGGCTACACCTTC	CASSPSGQTAYGYTF
TRBD1	TRBV4-1	-	TRBJ2-7	TGCGCCAGCAGCCAGACAGGGAATACCTACGAGCAGTACTTC	CASSQTGNTYEQYF
TRBD2	TRBV29-1	-	TRBJ2-1	TGCAGCGTTGGACGGGAGGCTGAGCAGTTCTTC	CSVGREAEQFF
TRBD1	TRBV19	-	TRBJ2-7	TGTGCCAGTAGCCAAACACAGGGGACCTACGAGCAGTACTTC	CASSQTQGTYEQYF
TRBD2	TRBV5-4	-	TRBJ2-5	TGTGCCAGCAGCTTAGGCGGGAGGGCCGGGGAGACCCAGTACTTC	CASSLGGRAGETQYF
-	TRBV5-8	-	TRBJ1-5	TGTGCCAGCAGCTCCTTACAGCCCCAGCATTTT	CASSSLQPQHF
-	TRBV10-2	-	TRBJ2-3	TGCGCCAGCTACTGGACGGGGGACACAGATACGCAGTATTTT	CASYWTGDTDTQYF
-	TRBV14	-	TRBJ1-6	TGTGCCAGCAGCCAAGGCCGTCTTGGCAGGGGCTATAATTCACCCCTCCACTTT	CASSQGRLGRGYNSPLHF
-	TRBV4-1	-	TRBJ2-7	TGCGCCAGCAGCCAAGGGCCGGGGTACGAGCAGTACTTC	CASSQGPGYEQYF
-	TRBV11-1	-	TRBJ1-4	TGTGCCAGCAGCTACGACAGAGCCCAGACTAATGAAAAACTGTTTTTT	CASSYDRAQTNEKLFF
-	TRBV10-3	-	TRBJ2-7	TGTGCCATCAGTGAGTCTGCGGCGGGATATGGGTACGAGCAGTACTTC	CAISESAAGYGYEQYF
TRBD1	TRBV19	-	TRBJ2-7	TGTGCCAGTAGTGCCCGCCCGGGACAGCAAATGGGGGAGCAGTACTTC	CASSARPGQQMGEQYF
-	TRBV4-2	-	TRBJ1-5	TGTGCCAGCAGCCAAGATCCCCGGGAGCAGCCCCAGCATTTT	CASSQDPREQPQHF
TRBD1	TRBV4-3	-	TRBJ2-5	TGCGCCAGCAGCCAAGAACGGGACAGCGAACGGGAGACCCAGTACTTC	CASSQERDSERETQYF
-	TRBV18	-	TRBJ2-7	TGTGCCAGCTCAGCGGAATACAGGGACGAGCAGTACTTC	CASSAEYRDEQYF
-	TRBV9	-	TRBJ2-1	TGTGCCAGCAGCGTAACAGTAGCGGCCTCCTACAATGAGCAGTTCTTC	CASSVTVAASYNEQFF
-	TRBV6-5	-	TRBJ1-3	TGTGCCAGCAGTTCCTTAGCGGGCCACTCTGGAAACACCATATATTTT	CASSSLAGHSGNTIYF
TRBD1	TRBV5-4	-	TRBJ2-1	TGTGCCAGCAGCTTTGACAGGGAGCGTAGAAATGAGCAGTTCTTC	CASSFDRERRNEQFF
TRBD1	TRBV7-8	-	TRBJ2-2	TGTGCCAGCAGCCCCCGACAGGGAGACACCGGGGAGCTGTTTTTT	CASSPRQGDTGELFF
-	TRBV5-6	-	TRBJ2-3	TGTGCCAGCAGCTTGAACAGGAGACAGTCCGTTTTT	CASSLNRRQSVF
TRBD1	TRBV6-5	-	TRBJ2-7	TGTGCCAGCAGAAGGGGGCATGGCTCCTACGAGCAGTACTTC	CASRRGHGSYEQYF
TRBD2	TRBV4-2	-	TRBJ2-1	TGTGCCAGCAGCCAAGATTTTAGCGGGAGGGCCTGGCAGGATGAGCAGTTCTTC	CASSQDFSGRAWQDEQFF
-	TRBV29-1	-	TRBJ1-2	TGCAGCGTCCTCACTGACGGGGTCTATGGCTACACCTTC	CSVLTDGVYGYTF